The TCR beta chain described here comes from a study of OX40 agonist ivuxolimab in advanced cancers. The study's findings and limits: Clones of CD4+ and CD8+ blood T cells grew by week 6 at doses of 0.1 to 3.0 mg/kg.

The CDR3 totals 12 residues. CDR1 and CDR2 (germline): LNHNV, YYDKDF (reference sequence). Deletions cut 1 base from V and 9 bases from J, with 7 bases between. Note on this clone: Its antigen is currently unknown.

Only in-frame clones appear in the TCRdb table, and some are missing; sequencing was by immunoSEQ multiplex PCR. Of more than 35,000 clones detected, 84% appear once; the ten largest clones hold 15%. The chain carries TRBV15 and TRBJ2-1; D remains unclear. The sequence came from an adult with an advanced solid tumor such as melanoma, head and neck, liver or kidney cancer. Sequenced here: CD4+ or CD8+ T cells sorted from blood, sampled in a trial of the OX40 agonist ivuxolimab. The CDR3 DNA reads TGTGCCACCAGCAGAGGGGTGTTTGAGCAGTTCTTC. Protein sequence: CATSRGVFEQFF.